One and the same sample provided the 15 T cell receptor beta chains below, sequenced in a study of Tregs in tolerant kidney transplant recipients. Clones were sequenced by immunoSEQ multiplex PCR, and TCRdb holds only the in-frame ones, with some missing. The sample shows about 240,000 clones, approximately 84% of them seen only once. Sequencing was performed on CD4+ T cells from blood. Every receptor here comes from a human donor in good health.

The CDR3 loop is CASSLRTSGGAEQFF. The CDR3 DNA is TGTGCCAGCAGCTTACGGACTAGCGGGGGAGCTGAGCAGTTCTTC. The chain employs TRBV7-3 and TRBJ2-1; the match to TRBD2 covers 13 bases. The ends lost 2 bases at V and 9 bases at J; junction bases unmatched: 4. The V gene's germline CDR1 is SGHTA and CDR2 FQGTGA. The CDR3 contains 15 residues.

The V gene is TRBV9, the J gene TRBJ2-5; possibly TRBD2 for D (6 bases). Germline CDR1 is SGDLS and CDR2 is YYNGEE. The ends were cut back, 0 bases at V and 5 bases at J, with 14 bases in the middle. The CDR3 covers 15 residues. CDR3 sequence (DNA): TGTGCCAGCAGCGTAGGCCCAGCTGGGAGGGAGACCCAGTACTTC. Translating gives CASSVGPAGRETQYF.

The rearrangement joins TRBV10-1 to TRBJ2-7, with 7 bases lining up with TRBD1. From germline, CDR1 is WNHNN and CDR2 SYGVQD (reference sequence). The junction had 10 bases not matched to a gene; V was cut back by 6 bases and J by 2 bases. The CDR3 has 15 residues. Here the CDR3 reads CASRKSQGTPYEQYF. The CDR3 DNA reads TGCGCCAGCAGAAAATCACAGGGGACACCCTACGAGCAGTACTTC.

The chain uses TRBV14 and TRBJ1-2; possible D gene TRBD1, 6 bases. V dropped 5 bases and J dropped 4 bases, with 11 bases sitting between them. The CDR3 loop spans 13 amino acids. Per germline, CDR1 SGHDN and CDR2 FVKESK. The CDR3 DNA sequence: TGTGCCAGCAGCTACGGACAGAGCTATGGCTACACCTTC. Protein: CASSYGQSYGYTF. The full variable domain, rest sourced from reference TRBV14 and TRBJ1-2, is EAGVTQFPSHSVIEKGQTVTLRCDPISGHDNLYWYRRVMGKEIKFLLHFVKESKQDESGMPNNRFLAERTGGTYSTLKVQPAELEDSGVYFCASSYGQSYGYTFGSGTRLTVV.

J is TRBJ2-5 and V is TRBV5-4; D may be TRBD2 (6 bases). The germline CDR1 and CDR2 sequences are SGHNT and YYREEE (reference sequence). CDR3 length: 17 amino acids. Trimming cost V 0 bases and J 4 bases, with 19 bases left between them. CDR3 coding DNA: TGTGCCAGCAGCTTGGAAGGTAGCAGGAGGGCGGGAGAGACCCAGTACTTC. Protein product: CASSLEGSRRAGETQYF.

V and J are TRBV5-1 and TRBJ1-2, with D maybe TRBD1 (6 bases). Deletions cut 0 bases from V and 8 bases from J, with 17 bases between. The CDR3 loop spans 15 amino acids. CDR1 is SGHRS, CDR2 YFSETQ, per germline. Here the CDR3 DNA reads TGCGCCAGCAGCTTGGTACCAAGACAGGTGGTAGGCTACACCTTC. Translation gives CASSLVPRQVVGYTF.

The chain is built from TRBV2 and TRBJ2-7, with D possibly being TRBD1 (6 bases). The CDR3 is made up of 13 amino acids. Germline CDR1 SNHLY, CDR2 FYNNEI. V shed 7 bases and J shed 7 bases, with 17 bases lying between them. Written as DNA, the CDR3 is TGTGCCAGCACAGGTACAGGGTCGGGGGAGCAGTACTTC. Residues: CASTGTGSGEQYF.

The chain is built from TRBV27 and TRBJ1-6, with 7 bases aligning to TRBD1. Germline CDR1 is MNHEY and CDR2 is SMNVEV (reference sequence). Trimming took 6 bases from V and 10 from J; bases not matched to a gene: 6. The CDR3 extends over 13 amino acids. CDR3 amino acids: CASRFTGESPLHF. CDR3 DNA: TGTGCCAGCAGATTCACAGGGGAATCACCCCTCCACTTT.

V gene TRBV9 combines with J gene TRBJ1-3; D unclear. Germline V gives CDR1 SGDLS, CDR2 YYNGEE. V lost 0 bases and J 2 bases, leaving 18 bases between the germline ends. The CDR3 is made up of 18 amino acids. For the CDR3, the DNA is TGTGCCAGCAGCGTAGATGTTCCACGAGGGAGGACTGGAAACACCATATATTTT. It specifies CASSVDVPRGRTGNTIYF.

This clone was detected once. V and J are TRBV20-1 and TRBJ2-7; D is unclear. Trimming removed 5 bases at V and 5 bases at J, with 10 bases between. The CDR3 length is 11 residues. Per germline, CDR1 DFQATT and CDR2 SNEGSKA (reference sequence). The CDR3, as DNA: TGCAGTGCTCCCAGTCTGGACGAGCAGTACTTC. Amino acid sequence: CSAPSLDEQYF.

The rearrangement links TRBV19 to TRBJ2-7; possibly TRBD2 for D (5 bases). Trimming shortened V by 5 bases and J by 2 bases, and 10 bases separated the two germline ends. The CDR3 has 13 amino acids. Germline V gives CDR1 LNHDA, CDR2 SQIVND (reference sequence). CDR3: CASSGSVPYEQYF. CDR3 bases: TGTGCCAGTAGTGGGAGCGTCCCCTACGAGCAGTACTTC.

The J gene is TRBJ1-3, the V gene TRBV7-2; 8 bases fit TRBD2. Near its end, the DNA agrees better with TRBJ2-2, so the J call may be wrong. CDR3 length: 15 amino acids. Per the germline V gene, CDR1 is SGHTA and CDR2 is FQGNSA. This CDR3 is CASSLRGAPIGELFF. DNA for the CDR3: TGTGCCAGCAGCCTGCGGGGGGCGCCAATCGGGGAGCTGTTTTTT.

This sequence joins TRBV5-1 and TRBJ2-3; D not resolved. The CDR3 is 14 amino acids. The V end lost 4 bases, the J end lost 2 bases, and 11 bases lay between the germline ends. Germline V gives CDR1 SGHRS, CDR2 YFSETQ. CDR3 sequence reads: CASSRNKNTDTQYF. For the CDR3, the DNA is TGCGCCAGCAGCCGCAACAAAAACACAGATACGCAGTATTTT.

The chain uses TRBV5-1 and TRBJ2-1; possibly TRBD2 for D (5 bases). Trimming pared 4 bases from V and 5 bases from J, leaving 19 bases between. The germline gives CDR1 SGHRS, CDR2 YFSETQ. The CDR3 covers 16 residues. This chain's CDR3 is CASSPLSAGANNEQFF. For the CDR3, the DNA is TGCGCCAGCAGCCCCCTGAGTGCGGGCGCTAACAATGAGCAGTTCTTC.

This sequence joins TRBV30 and TRBJ2-7; no reliable D call. Germline CDR1 and CDR2: GTSNPN and SVGIG (reference sequence). There are 16 residues in the CDR3. V was shortened by 0 bases and J by 5 bases, with 20 bases between the two germline ends. CDR3 bases: TGTGCCTGGAGTGTATACGCCGTAAGAGCAAGAAACGAGCAGTACTTC. This codes for CAWSVYAVRARNEQYF.